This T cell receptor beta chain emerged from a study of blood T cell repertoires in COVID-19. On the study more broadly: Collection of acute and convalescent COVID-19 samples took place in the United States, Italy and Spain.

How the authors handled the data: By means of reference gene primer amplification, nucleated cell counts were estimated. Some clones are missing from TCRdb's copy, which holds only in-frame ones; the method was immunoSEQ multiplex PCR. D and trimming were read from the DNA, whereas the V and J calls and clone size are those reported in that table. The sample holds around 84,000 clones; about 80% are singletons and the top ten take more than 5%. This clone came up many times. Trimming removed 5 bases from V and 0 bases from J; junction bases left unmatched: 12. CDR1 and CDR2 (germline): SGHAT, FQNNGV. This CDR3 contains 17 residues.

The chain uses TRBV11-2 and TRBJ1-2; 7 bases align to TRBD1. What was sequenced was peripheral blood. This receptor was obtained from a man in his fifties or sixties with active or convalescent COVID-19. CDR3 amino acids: CASSPKDRFLSNYGYTF. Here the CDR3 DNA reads TGTGCCAGCAGCCCCAAGGACAGGTTCCTTTCTAACTATGGCTACACCTTC.